A selection of T cell receptor beta chains follows, all from one sample in a study of siplizumab effects on memory and regulatory T cells. Repertoires were generated with immunoSEQ multiplex PCR, while TCRdb's copy carries only in-frame clones and drops some. The table records tens of thousands of clones, about 87% of them present only once. Sequencing was done on a sample of Tregs sorted from blood. The source is a human donor in good health. CDR3s include the opening cysteine and the closing phenylalanine or tryptophan. D genes are given only for firm matches. Clone sizes are given selectively: once, few, many, or a class where the clone is expanded.

V	J	size	D	CDR3	DNA
TRBV5-1	TRBJ2-5	NA	TRBD2	CASSLAGGVGQETQYF	TGCGCCAGCAGCTTGGCGGGGGGAGTAGGACAAGAGACCCAGTACTTC
TRBV11-2	TRBJ2-7	NA	NA	CASSPERGAYEQYF	TGTGCCAGCAGCCCCGAAAGGGGCGCCTACGAGCAGTACTTC
TRBV7-6	TRBJ2-7	once	TRBD1	CASSLAGTGGYEQYF	TGTGCCAGCAGCTTAGCGGGGACAGGGGGCTACGAGCAGTACTTC
TRBV6-6	TRBJ2-7	NA	NA	CASCHGNEQYF	TGTGCCAGCTGCCATGGCAACGAGCAGTACTTC
TRBV7-9	TRBJ2-2	NA	NA	CASSLPGPKAGELFF	TGTGCCAGCAGCCTCCCGGGGCCCAAGGCCGGGGAGCTGTTTTTT
TRBV20-1	TRBJ1-1	NA	NA	CSARESEAFF	TGCAGTGCTAGAGAAAGCGAAGCTTTCTTT
TRBV7-2	TRBJ2-4	NA	NA	CASSLAPGLAKNIQYF	TGTGCCAGCAGCTTAGCTCCGGGGCTAGCCAAAAACATTCAGTACTTC
TRBV7-9	TRBJ1-1	NA	NA	CASSLDQRKAFF	TGTGCCAGCAGCTTAGACCAGCGGAAAGCTTTCTTT
TRBV30	TRBJ2-7	NA	NA	CAWRAGPQTGEQYF	TGTGCCTGGAGGGCCGGGCCTCAAACGGGGGAGCAGTACTTC
TRBV21-1	TRBJ2-1	once	NA	CASSKEGNNEQFF	TGTGCCAGCAGCAAGGAAGGGAACAATGAGCAGTTCTTC
TRBV7-3	TRBJ2-3	NA	NA	CASSPGGTDTQYF	TGTGCCAGCAGCCCGGGTGGCACAGATACGCAGTATTTT
TRBV5-6	TRBJ1-2	NA	NA	CASSSSRGASYGYTF	TGTGCCAGCAGCTCAAGTCGAGGGGCGAGCTATGGCTACACCTTC
TRBV4-1	TRBJ1-1	NA	NA	CASSQAGIRAEAFF	TGCGCCAGCAGCCAAGCGGGGATCAGGGCTGAAGCTTTCTTT
TRBV4-1	TRBJ2-5	NA	NA	CASSPPGRQETQYF	TGCGCCAGCAGCCCCCCCGGACGGCAAGAGACCCAGTACTTC
TRBV27	TRBJ1-5	NA	TRBD1	CASSPGTGSNQPQHF	TGTGCCAGCAGTCCCGGGACAGGGAGCAATCAGCCCCAGCATTTT
TRBV7-2	TRBJ2-7	once	NA	CASSLEGVPSKNSYEQYF	TGTGCCAGCAGCTTAGAAGGGGTACCTTCCAAGAACTCCTACGAGCAGTACTTC
TRBV30	TRBJ2-7	NA	NA	CAWSPQVGVGNEQYF	TGTGCCTGGAGCCCCCAAGTAGGGGTCGGGAACGAGCAGTACTTC
TRBV15	TRBJ1-1	NA	NA	CATSLSILNTEAFF	TGTGCCACCAGCCTCTCAATCCTGAACACTGAAGCTTTCTTT
TRBV10-3	TRBJ2-7	NA	TRBD1	CAISEFGNRGVAYEQYF	TGTGCCATCAGTGAGTTCGGGAACAGGGGGGTTGCCTACGAGCAGTACTTC
TRBV10-3	TRBJ1-1	NA	TRBD1	CAIRLDRATEAFF	TGTGCCATCAGACTGGACAGGGCAACTGAAGCTTTCTTT
TRBV11-3	TRBJ2-5	NA	TRBD2	CASSPQGGLAGDQETQYF	TGTGCCAGCAGCCCCCAAGGTGGGCTAGCGGGCGATCAAGAGACCCAGTACTTC
TRBV5-1	TRBJ2-5	NA	TRBD1	CASSLQQGLGETQYF	TGCGCCAGCAGCTTGCAACAGGGGCTTGGAGAGACCCAGTACTTC
TRBV5-4	TRBJ2-2	NA	NA	CASTRPGGELFF	TGTGCCAGCACCCGGCCCGGGGGGGAGCTGTTTTTT
TRBV28	TRBJ1-5	NA	NA	CASSWISGGNQPQHF	TGTGCCAGCAGCTGGATTTCAGGGGGCAATCAGCCCCAGCATTTT
TRBV28	TRBJ2-7	NA	NA	CASSRRLPYEQYF	TGTGCCAGCAGTCGGCGACTACCCTACGAGCAGTACTTC
TRBV6-5	TRBJ2-3	NA	NA	CASRQRPRTDTQYF	TGTGCCAGCAGACAGCGGCCACGCACAGATACGCAGTATTTT
TRBV5-1	TRBJ2-1	NA	NA	CASSLYSARGEQFF	TGCGCCAGCAGCTTGTACAGCGCCAGGGGTGAGCAGTTCTTC
TRBV7-2	TRBJ2-5	NA	NA	CASSLAGRDKETQYF	TGTGCCAGCAGCTTAGCCGGGCGGGACAAAGAGACCCAGTACTTC
TRBV30	TRBJ2-1	NA	NA	CAWSREFSYNEQFF	TGTGCCTGGTCCCGGGAGTTTTCCTACAATGAGCAGTTCTTC
TRBV28	TRBJ2-6	NA	NA	CASTYRRAGANVLTF	TGTGCCAGCACCTATCGCAGGGCTGGGGCCAACGTCCTGACTTTC
TRBV6-1	TRBJ2-1	NA	NA	CASSRTRDEQFF	TGTGCCAGCAGTAGGACGCGTGATGAGCAGTTCTTC
TRBV28	TRBJ2-5	NA	TRBD2	CASTPLGRASETQYF	TGTGCCAGCACCCCTCTCGGGAGGGCGAGTGAGACCCAGTACTTC
TRBV6-5	TRBJ1-3	NA	NA	CASSRTSGNTIYF	TGTGCCAGCAGCCGGACCTCTGGAAACACCATATATTTT
TRBV5-4	TRBJ2-7	NA	TRBD2	CASSKAGDLLGLRVQYF	TGTGCCAGCAGCAAAGCGGGAGACCTATTAGGACTACGTGTGCAGTACTTC
TRBV30	TRBJ2-7	NA	TRBD2	CAWSYSGMSSYEQYF	TGTGCCTGGAGTTATAGCGGGATGAGCTCCTACGAGCAGTACTTC
TRBV19	TRBJ2-7	once	NA	CASSMNLTPGWEQYF	TGTGCCAGTAGTATGAACTTGACACCGGGCTGGGAGCAGTACTTC
TRBV28	TRBJ2-2	NA	TRBD1	CATTGGVGELFF	TGTGCCACGACAGGGGGTGTCGGGGAGCTGTTTTTT
TRBV5-1	TRBJ2-5	NA	NA	CASSLETARETQYF	TGCGCCAGCAGCTTAGAAACAGCGAGGGAGACCCAGTACTTC
TRBV4-3	TRBJ2-3	NA	NA	CASSPGLLSTDTQYF	TGCGCCAGCAGCCCGGGACTCCTTAGCACAGATACGCAGTATTTT
TRBV5-1	TRBJ2-2	NA	NA	CASSLVIGGTANTGELFF	TGCGCCAGCAGCTTGGTCATCGGCGGGACAGCGAACACCGGGGAGCTGTTTTTT
TRBV6-5	TRBJ2-7	NA	NA	CANYCYEQYF	TGTGCCAACTACTGCTACGAGCAGTACTTC
TRBV18	TRBJ2-7	NA	NA	CASSPRVNYEQYF	TGTGCCAGCTCACCACGGGTGAACTACGAGCAGTACTTC
TRBV5-1	TRBJ1-1	NA	NA	CASSLRPARVNTEAFF	TGCGCCAGCAGCTTAAGGCCGGCCAGGGTGAACACTGAAGCTTTCTTT
TRBV30	TRBJ1-1	once	NA	CAWSRWGTLNTEAFF	TGTGCCTGGAGTCGCTGGGGGACTCTGAACACTGAAGCTTTCTTT
TRBV7-9	TRBJ1-2	NA	TRBD1	CASSLGQGGGYTF	TGTGCCAGCAGCTTGGGACAGGGGGGAGGCTACACCTTC
TRBV6-1	TRBJ1-3	NA	NA	CASSEVGSTDLSGNTIYF	TGTGCCAGCAGTGAAGTGGGGTCCACGGACCTCTCTGGAAACACCATATATTTT
TRBV6-5	TRBJ1-1	NA	NA	CASSYSGGTEAFF	TGTGCCAGCAGTTACTCAGGGGGCACTGAAGCTTTCTTT
TRBV19	TRBJ1-1	NA	NA	CASSIFYSMNTEAFF	TGTGCCAGTAGTATCTTTTATAGCATGAACACTGAAGCTTTCTTT
TRBV5-5	TRBJ1-2	NA	NA	CASSLDQGPSIGGYTF	TGTGCCAGCAGCCTAGACCAGGGCCCTTCTATAGGAGGCTACACCTTC
TRBV20-1	TRBJ1-1	few	TRBD1	CSAHRGTEAFF	TGCAGTGCCCACAGGGGTACTGAAGCTTTCTTT
TRBV5-6	TRBJ2-5	NA	NA	CASSLVTAGFPSRSETQYF	TGTGCCAGCAGCTTGGTTACGGCAGGTTTCCCGTCCCGTTCAGAGACCCAGTACTTC
TRBV7-2	TRBJ1-5	NA	NA	CASSFQGNQPQHF	TGTGCCAGCAGCTTTCAGGGCAATCAGCCCCAGCATTTT
TRBV28	TRBJ1-1	NA	NA	CASSLGLRRGRAFF	TGTGCCAGCAGTTTGGGACTGCGGCGGGGTCGAGCTTTCTTT